Presented here are 8 T cell receptor beta chains from one specimen sequenced in a study of OX40 agonist ivuxolimab in advanced cancers. Assay used: immunoSEQ multiplex PCR; TCRdb lists only in-frame clones, some missing. Of nearly 25,000 clones in the sample, roughly 93% were seen once. The material sequenced was CD4+ or CD8+ T cells sorted from blood, taken in a trial of the OX40 agonist ivuxolimab. The receptors originated from an adult with an advanced solid tumor such as melanoma, head and neck, liver or kidney cancer.

The chain recombines TRBV7-9 with TRBJ2-7; 8 positions match TRBD1. V lost 5 bases to trimming and J lost 0 bases; unmatched junction nucleotides: 9. Per germline, CDR1 SEHNR and CDR2 FQNEAQ (reference sequence). The CDR3 loop spans 16 amino acids. The CDR3 nucleotides read TGTGCCAGCAGCGGCATCCTCGGGACAGGCTCCTACGAGCAGTACTTC. As protein: CASSGILGTGSYEQYF.

The chain uses TRBV2 and TRBJ2-3; 12 bases align to TRBD2. The germline gives CDR1 SNHLY, CDR2 FYNNEI. The CDR3 loop spans 17 amino acids. Trimming cost V 4 bases and J 10 bases; bases outside gene matches: 15. CDR3 in DNA: TGTGCCAGCAGTGGGGCGTGGACTAGCGGGGCGGGGGTTCCGCAGTATTTT. Amino acids: CASSGAWTSGAGVPQYF.

The rearrangement uses TRBV7-2 and TRBJ2-5, with 8 bases lining up with TRBD1. Germline lookup yields CDR1 SGHTA and CDR2 FQGNSA. The V segment lost 1 base and the J segment 5 bases; nucleotides outside the gene matches: 15. The CDR3 has 18 amino acids. The CDR3 DNA is TGTGCCAGCAGCTTAGATAGTTTCGAGACAGGGGCTTCGGAGACCCAGTACTTC. Translating it yields CASSLDSFETGASETQYF. Combining the CDR3 with reference TRBV7-2 and TRBJ2-5 gives the whole variable domain GAGVSQSPSNKVTEKGKDVELRCDPISGHTALYWYRQSLGQGLEFLIYFQGNSAPDKSGLPSDRFSAERTGGSVSTLTIQRTQQEDSAVYLCASSLDSFETGASETQYFGPGTRLLVL.

The chain uses TRBV7-2 and TRBJ2-5; 8 bases are a match to TRBD1. The J segment lost 5 bases and the V segment lost 0 bases, leaving 8 bases of the junction unmatched. The CDR3 is 16 amino acids. Germline CDR1 SGHTA, CDR2 FQGNSA. The CDR3 loop reads CASSLAHRGFVETQYF. Here the CDR3 DNA reads TGTGCCAGCAGCTTAGCTCACAGGGGGTTCGTCGAGACCCAGTACTTC.

In DNA form, the CDR3 reads TGCGCCAGCAGCCAAGATGCCAGTCAGCCCCAGCATTTT. Protein product: CASSQDASQPQHF. This chain uses TRBV4-3 with TRBJ1-5; no definite D call. Germline CDR1 and CDR2: LGHNA and YSLEER. V lost 0 bases, J lost 6 bases, and 6 bases lay in between. This CDR3 is 13 amino acids long.

The gene calls are TRBV29-1 and TRBJ2-3; D possibly uses TRBD1 or TRBD2 (6 bases each). V gave up 5 bases and J gave up 2 bases, with 11 bases separating them. The V gene's germline CDR1 is SQVTM and CDR2 ANQGSEA. CDR3 length equals 13 residues. The chain's CDR3 is CSVRGGITDTQYF. The CDR3 DNA reads as TGCAGCGTTCGAGGGGGGATCACAGATACGCAGTATTTT.

This chain uses TRBV28 with TRBJ2-5; 12 positions agree with TRBD2. This CDR3 contains 14 residues. V was clipped by 6 bases and J by 4 bases; unmatched bases: 3. Germline V CDR1 and CDR2: MDHEN, SYDVKM. CDR3 region: CASSSTSGGETQYF. The CDR3 nucleotides are TGTGCCAGCAGCTCGACTAGCGGGGGAGAGACCCAGTACTTC.

This clone showed up just once. In DNA form, the CDR3 reads TGTGCCACCGGACAGGGGGTCACAGATACGCAGTATTTT. Residues: CATGQGVTDTQYF. This chain uses TRBV9 with TRBJ2-3, with 10 bases matching TRBD1. The ends lost 9 bases at V and 2 bases at J; junction bases unmatched: 3. Per the germline V gene, CDR1 is SGDLS and CDR2 is YYNGEE. This CDR3 spans 13 amino acids.